This T cell receptor (beta chain) stems from a study of cytomegalovirus exposure and HLA in healthy donors. CDR3 size: 15 residues. J was trimmed by 5 bases and V by 5 bases; bases with no gene match: 8. Germline-derived CDR1 and CDR2 are MGHRA and YSYEKL. Amplification used 60 Vbeta primers and 13 Jbeta primers. Generated by immunoSEQ multiplex PCR, the TCRdb table keeps only in-frame clones and is missing some. Of 180,000 or so clones listed, 75% to 80% were seen once; the top ten hold over 12%. When sampled, the donors appeared nominally healthy, though they likely had unrecorded immune exposures. The chain has TRBV4-1 and TRBJ1-4; 7 bases map to TRBD1. This receptor was taken from a man in his fifties or sixties in good health and CMV-seropositive. The sample was PBMCs. CDR3 DNA: TGCGCCAGCAGCACTTCGGGACAGAGAAATGAAAAACTGTTTTTT. Translation gives CASSTSGQRNEKLFF.